This T cell receptor beta chain was obtained from a study of blood T cell repertoires in COVID-19. Looking at the study overall: Sites in the United States, Italy and Spain provided acute and convalescent COVID-19 samples. PBMCs, B-cell-depleted T cells, or T cells provided the cDNA or gDNA that made up the material.

J lost 4 bases, V lost 3 bases, and 8 bases had no gene match. The CDR3 sequence is 15 residues long. The germline V gene has CDR1 LGHDT and CDR2 YNNKEL (reference sequence). As handled by the study authors: Reference gene primer amplification yielded estimated nucleated cell counts. Method: immunoSEQ multiplex PCR; TCRdb's copy keeps in-frame clones and lacks some. The V and J calls and the clone size are those of that table, but D and trimming were determined from the DNA. The table shows 120,000 or so clones, with approximately 80% occurring only once. The sequenced material came from peripheral blood. The source of this sequence is a man over 45 with acute or convalescent COVID-19. The rearrangement joins TRBV3-1 (or the pseudogene TRBV3-2) to TRBJ1-2; 7 positions agree with TRBD1. CDR3 sequence: CASSHLGTASYGYTF. The DNA for the CDR3 is TGTGCCAGCAGCCACTTGGGGACAGCCAGCTATGGCTACACCTTC.